The 17 T cell receptor beta chains below all came from one sample that was sequenced in a study of blood T cell repertoires in COVID-19. Measured with immunoSEQ multiplex PCR; TCRdb has only the in-frame clones, and not every one. The top ten hold 15% to 19% of the sample, which has over 200,000 clones, around 86% seen once. The sequenced sample consisted of PBMCs or T cells enriched from blood (not recorded which). The source is a man between 18 and 29 years old who had recovered from COVID-19.

This clone appeared once. The chain couples TRBV3-1 (or the pseudogene TRBV3-2) to TRBJ1-4, with a weak D call TRBD1 (5 bases). Trimming left V 4 bases short and J 3 bases short, with 12 bases between. This CDR3 spans 15 amino acids. From germline, CDR1 is LGHDT and CDR2 YNNKEL (reference sequence). The CDR3 DNA reads as TGTGCCAGCAGCCCAGCAGGGTTGGCTAATGAAAAACTGTTTTTT. The encoded protein is CASSPAGLANEKLFF.

The chain couples TRBV2 to TRBJ2-4; D is uncertain. Germline lookup yields CDR1 SNHLY and CDR2 FYNNEI. V dropped 0 bases and J dropped 0 bases, with 15 bases sitting between them. This CDR3 region has 18 residues. The CDR3 sequence is CASSEAPSWQLAKNIQYF. In nucleotides, the CDR3 is TGTGCCAGCAGTGAAGCGCCATCGTGGCAGTTAGCCAAAAACATTCAGTACTTC.

The chain uses TRBV28 and TRBJ1-2, with unresolved D. V was cut by 1 base and J by 5 bases, with 8 bases left in between. Looked up from germline, CDR1 is MDHEN and CDR2 is SYDVKM. This CDR3 comprises 13 residues. The CDR3 spells CASSLYSSYGYTF. CDR3 DNA: TGTGCCAGCAGTTTATACAGTAGTTATGGCTACACCTTC.

This clone was picked up a small number of times. The rearrangement joins TRBV5-8 to TRBJ1-6, with D tentatively TRBD1 (5 bases). Germline loops: CDR1 SGHTS, CDR2 YDEGEE. V gave up 0 bases and J gave up 10 bases, with 11 bases separating them. The CDR3 contains 14 residues. The DNA for the CDR3 is TGTGCCAGCAGCTTGGCGCAGGGTCGGTCACCCCTCCACTTT. Translated: CASSLAQGRSPLHF. Variable domain in full (rest from reference TRBV5-8 and TRBJ1-6): EAGVTQSPTHLIKTRGQQATLRCSPISGHTSVYWYQQALGLGLQFLLWYDEGEERNRGNFPPRFSGRQFPNYSSELNVNALELEDSALYLCASSLAQGRSPLHFGNGTRLTVT.

This chain connects TRBV11-1 to TRBJ2-2; 10 bases line up with TRBD1. This CDR3 is 15 amino acids long. Germline values: CDR1 SGHAT, CDR2 FQDESV (reference sequence). The ends lost 5 bases at V and 6 bases at J; junction bases unmatched: 6. Here the CDR3 reads CASSRGQGRAGELFF. The CDR3 nucleotides read TGTGCCAGCAGCCGGGGACAGGGGAGGGCCGGGGAGCTGTTTTTT.

CDR3 amino acids: CAWIALRGSGNTIYF. CDR3 DNA: TGTGCCTGGATTGCTCTCCGGGGCTCTGGAAACACCATATATTTT. The chain uses TRBV30 and TRBJ1-3, with D unresolved. Germline CDR1 GTSNPN, CDR2 SVGIG (reference sequence). V lost 4 bases, J lost 0 bases, and 13 bases lay in between. This CDR3 is 15 amino acids long.

This clone has just a few counts. One end of the junction varies from germline; a read error may be responsible. V is TRBV7-7 and J is TRBJ2-2, with 11 bases identical to TRBD1. The V gene's germline CDR1 is SSHAT and CDR2 FNYEAQ (reference sequence). This CDR3 is 16 amino acids long. The CDR3 protein is CASSSRTGGGTGELFF. Here the CDR3 DNA reads TGTGCTAGCAGCTCTCGGACAGGGGGCGGCACCGGGGAGCTGTTTTTT.

The chain employs TRBV7-8 and TRBJ1-1; 7 nucleotides agree with TRBD1. The CDR3 sequence is 14 residues long. The V segment lost 5 bases and the J segment 0 bases; nucleotides outside the gene matches: 3. The germline CDR1 and CDR2 sequences are SGHVS and FQNEAQ. The CDR3 protein is CASSPGQMNTEAFF. CDR3 DNA sequence: TGTGCCAGCAGCCCGGGACAGATGAACACTGAAGCTTTCTTT.

The V call is TRBV19, the J call TRBJ2-6; D uncertain. With 3 bases removed from V and 0 bases from J, the gap between germline ends came to 6 bases. Germline loops: CDR1 LNHDA, CDR2 SQIVND (reference sequence). The CDR3 covers 15 residues. CDR3 sequence: CASSIRSSGANVLTF. The DNA for the CDR3 is TGTGCCAGTAGTATCCGCAGCTCTGGGGCCAACGTCCTGACTTTC.

This clone occurred once. The chain combines TRBV30 with TRBJ2-7; D possibly corresponds to TRBD1 (6 bases). The germline V gene encodes CDR1 GTSNPN and CDR2 SVGIG (reference sequence). The V end was cut by 3 bases, the J end by 6 bases, with 18 bases between. The length of the CDR3 is 14 residues. The CDR3 DNA sequence: TGTGCCTGGAGCTTCGGGACAAGGGGCCGCGAGCAGTACTTC. Translation: CAWSFGTRGREQYF.

The rearrangement links TRBV6-1 to TRBJ2-3; D is unclear. Germline CDR1 is MNHNS and CDR2 is SASEGT. CDR3 length equals 14 residues. V was cut by 3 bases and J by 6 bases, with 13 bases left in between. The CDR3 loop reads CASSDVLLGDTQYF. The CDR3 bases are TGTGCCAGCAGTGATGTCCTCCTCGGGGATACGCAGTATTTT.

The table lists this clone with a few counts. The chain joins TRBV19 to TRBJ1-5, with TRBD1 matching 10 bases. CDR1 is LNHDA, CDR2 SQIVND, per germline (reference sequence). The junction had 3 bases not matched to a gene; V was cut back by 4 bases and J by 0 bases. The CDR3 sequence is 16 residues long. This CDR3 reads CASSTTGGYSNQPQHF. DNA of the CDR3: TGTGCCAGTAGTACGACAGGGGGCTATAGCAATCAGCCCCAGCATTTT.

The chain uses TRBV6-1 and TRBJ2-5, with D possibly matching TRBD2 (6 bases). Trimming shortened V by 4 bases and J by 3 bases, and 18 bases separated the two germline ends. This CDR3 comprises 16 residues. The V gene's germline CDR1 is MNHNS and CDR2 SASEGT. The CDR3 nucleotides are TGTGCCAGCAGTGGGCCGGGAGTTGACCCAAAAGAGACCCAGTACTTC. This codes for CASSGPGVDPKETQYF.

This rearrangement joins TRBV3-1 (or the pseudogene TRBV3-2) to TRBJ2-7; maybe TRBD1 (6 bases). This CDR3 is 15 amino acids long. V dropped 1 base and J dropped 3 bases, with 13 bases sitting between them. Germline-derived CDR1 and CDR2 are LGHDT and YNNKEL (reference sequence). The chain's CDR3 is CASSQGDIYFYEQYF. The DNA for the CDR3 is TGTGCCAGCAGCCAAGGGGACATCTATTTCTACGAGCAGTACTTC.

The chain uses TRBV7-3 and TRBJ2-1; D is ambiguous. The CDR3 is made up of 13 amino acids. Trimming removed 5 bases from V and 6 bases from J, with 11 bases in between. Germline V CDR1 and CDR2: SGHTA, FQGTGA. CDR3 sequence (DNA): TGTGCCAGCAGCCTTACCCCGGGCAATGAGCAGTTCTTC. Residues: CASSLTPGNEQFF.

This clone has a handful of counts. This chain connects TRBV4-1 to TRBJ1-4, with 9 nucleotides matching TRBD1. The CDR3 is 17 amino acids. After removal of 5 bases from V and 7 bases from J, the junction contained 14 bases not matched to a gene. Germline-derived CDR1 and CDR2 are MGHRA and YSYEKL. This CDR3 is CASSAQGQGFLGEKLFF. CDR3 sequence (DNA): TGCGCCAGCAGCGCACAGGGACAGGGCTTTTTGGGTGAAAAACTGTTTTTT.

The CDR3 DNA is TGTGCCAGCAGTTTATTGGACAGGAAGAACTATGGCTACACCTTC. Translation: CASSLLDRKNYGYTF. The chain couples TRBV28 to TRBJ1-2; 7 positions match TRBD1. Germline CDR1 MDHEN, CDR2 SYDVKM. The length of the CDR3 is 15 residues. Trimming at V came to 1 base and at J to 2 bases, leaving 4 bases not matched to a gene.